The sample holds a few counts of the clone carrying this TCR beta chain. This entry comes from a study of CD8 T cells in ankylosing spondylitis. MiXCR, run by TCRdb on the 5' RACE reads, gives a single entry per CDR3 protein. The data show about 36,000 distinct CDR3 sequences, with 13% seen just once and more than 25% held by the top ten. Germline V gene sequence: CDR1 MNHEY, CDR2 SMNVEV (reference sequence). Between the trimmed V and J ends, which lost 5 bases and 5 bases, there was a span of 18 bases. The CDR3 contains 15 residues. The sequence was collected from a male donor with ankylosing spondylitis. The chain employs TRBV27 and TRBJ2-5, with D perhaps given as TRBD1 or TRBD2 (5 bases each). Sample: synovial fluid, either unsorted or a sorted T cell fraction (not recorded which). The CDR3 nucleotides are TGTGCCAGCAGTACCCGGGACCCTCGGGCGGAGACCCAGTACTTC. Amino acids: CASSTRDPRAETQYF.